The T cell receptor beta chain under discussion was sequenced for a study of blood T cell repertoires in COVID-19. As for the study in general: Material from acute and convalescent COVID-19 was sourced from the United States, Italy and Spain. T cells, B-cell-depleted T cells, or PBMCs provided the cDNA or gDNA that served as material.

In the original processing: It was from reference gene primer amplification that nucleated cell counts were estimated. Profiled with immunoSEQ multiplex PCR; TCRdb holds only in-frame clones, not every one. V, J and clone size reflect that table, while D and trimming were determined from the DNA. The sample consists of 250,000 to 350,000 clones, about 90% of them appearing once. Across about 22 US areas, participants ranged in age from roughly 18 to 95 years. The material sequenced was PBMCs or T cells enriched from blood (not recorded which). This TCR came from a woman aged 18-30 years with acute COVID-19.

CDR3 region: CATSDSGSRGVLFF. CDR3 bases: TGTGCCACCAGTGATTCGGGGTCCAGGGGTGTGCTGTTTTTT. This chain links TRBV24-1 with TRBJ2-2, with a tentative D call TRBD1 (6 bases). The V gene's germline CDR1 is KGHDR and CDR2 SFDVKD. Trimming stripped 2 bases from V and 13 bases from J, with 16 bases between. The CDR3 runs to 14 residues.